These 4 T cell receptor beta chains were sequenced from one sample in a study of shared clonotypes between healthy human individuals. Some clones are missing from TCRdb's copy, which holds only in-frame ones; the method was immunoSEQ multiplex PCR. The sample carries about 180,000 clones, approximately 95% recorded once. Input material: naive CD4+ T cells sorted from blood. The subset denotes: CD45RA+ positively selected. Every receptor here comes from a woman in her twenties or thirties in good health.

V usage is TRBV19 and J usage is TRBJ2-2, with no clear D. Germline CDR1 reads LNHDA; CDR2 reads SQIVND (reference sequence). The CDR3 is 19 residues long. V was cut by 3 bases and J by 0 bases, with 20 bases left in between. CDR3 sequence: CASSILYLGRQANTGELFF. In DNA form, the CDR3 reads TGTGCCAGTAGTATCTTGTACTTAGGCCGGCAGGCGAACACCGGGGAGCTGTTTTTT.

CDR3 amino acids: CASSVASGRSYEQYF. The CDR3 nucleotides are TGTGCCAGCAGTGTAGCTAGCGGGAGGTCCTACGAGCAGTACTTC. The chain has TRBV28 and TRBJ2-7, with 11 positions matching TRBD2. After removal of 5 bases from V and 1 base from J, the junction contained 4 bases not matched to a gene. The CDR3 consists of 15 residues. In germline, CDR1 is MDHEN, CDR2 SYDVKM.

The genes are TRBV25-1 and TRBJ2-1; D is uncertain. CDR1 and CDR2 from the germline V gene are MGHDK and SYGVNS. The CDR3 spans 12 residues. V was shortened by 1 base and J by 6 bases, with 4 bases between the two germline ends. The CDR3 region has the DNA TGTGCCAGCAGTGAATTGGTCAATGAGCAGTTCTTC. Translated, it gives CASSELVNEQFF.

The CDR3 reads CASKPTGTGGEKLFF. For the CDR3, the DNA is TGTGCCAGCAAGCCCACCGGGACAGGGGGTGAAAAACTGTTTTTT. The genes are TRBV2 and TRBJ1-4; 11 nucleotides align to TRBD1. The V gene's germline CDR1 is SNHLY and CDR2 FYNNEI. V trimming: 7 bases; J trimming: 7 bases; junction bases outside the gene matches: 8. This CDR3 region has 15 residues.